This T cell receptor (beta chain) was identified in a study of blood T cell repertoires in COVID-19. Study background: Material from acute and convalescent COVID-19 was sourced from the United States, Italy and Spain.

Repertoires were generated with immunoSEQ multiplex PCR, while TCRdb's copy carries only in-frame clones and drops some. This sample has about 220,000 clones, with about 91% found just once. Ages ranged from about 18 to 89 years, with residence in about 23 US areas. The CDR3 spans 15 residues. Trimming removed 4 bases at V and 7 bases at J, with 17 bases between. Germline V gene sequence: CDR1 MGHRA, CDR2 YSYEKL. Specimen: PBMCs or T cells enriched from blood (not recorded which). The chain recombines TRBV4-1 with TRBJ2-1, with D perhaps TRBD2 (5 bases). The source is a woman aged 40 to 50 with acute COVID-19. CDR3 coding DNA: TGCGCCAGCAGCCGAGTTTGGGCCGGGGTGAATGAGCAGTTCTTC. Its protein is CASSRVWAGVNEQFF.